The T cell receptor beta chain under discussion was sequenced for a study of T-cell reconstitution after alpha-beta-depleted transplantation in children. This clonotype was observed a few times. V lost 3 bases and J lost 2; bases outside the gene matches: 14. The CDR3 loop spans 18 amino acids. The germline V gene encodes CDR1 MGHDK and CDR2 SYGVNS. A TCRbeta library incorporating unique molecular identifiers was prepared. Via MiXCR, TCRdb re-called the PCR reads, giving one row per CDR3 protein. This sample has almost 400,000 distinct CDR3 sequences; roughly 20% occur once, and the top ten carry around 4%.

This receptor was taken from a human donor who donated a stem cell graft to a child with acute myeloid leukemia. The chain employs TRBV25-1 and TRBJ2-7, with 9 bases matching TRBD2. This specimen consisted of PBMCs from the stem cell graft donor, obtained from the stem cell graft. The CDR3 region is CASSEPLAAGGSAYEQYF. The CDR3 DNA follows: TGTGCCAGCAGTGAGCCCCTCGCGGCGGGAGGGTCCGCCTACGAGCAGTACTTC.